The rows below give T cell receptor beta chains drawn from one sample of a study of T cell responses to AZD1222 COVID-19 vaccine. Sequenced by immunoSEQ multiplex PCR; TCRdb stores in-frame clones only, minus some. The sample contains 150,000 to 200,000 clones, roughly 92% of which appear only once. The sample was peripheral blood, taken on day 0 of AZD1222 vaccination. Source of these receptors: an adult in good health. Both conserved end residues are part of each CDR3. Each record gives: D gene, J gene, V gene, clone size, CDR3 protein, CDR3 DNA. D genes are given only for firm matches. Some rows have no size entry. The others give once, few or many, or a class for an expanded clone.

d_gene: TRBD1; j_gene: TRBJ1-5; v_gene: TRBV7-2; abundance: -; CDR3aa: CASSEGQALGPQHF; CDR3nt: TGTGCCAGCAGCGAGGGACAGGCCCTGGGGCCCCAGCATTTT
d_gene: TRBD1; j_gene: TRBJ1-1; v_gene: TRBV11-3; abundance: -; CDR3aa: CASSLRDRSEAFF; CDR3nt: TGTGCCAGCAGCCTAAGGGACAGATCTGAAGCTTTCTTT
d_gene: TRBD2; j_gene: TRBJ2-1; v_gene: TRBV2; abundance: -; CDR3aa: CASSEPLGLAGEGEQFF; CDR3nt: TGTGCCAGCAGTGAACCCCTAGGACTAGCGGGGGAGGGTGAGCAGTTCTTC
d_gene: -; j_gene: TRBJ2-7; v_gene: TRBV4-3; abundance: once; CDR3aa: CASSQDLSRQGGYEQYF; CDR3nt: TGCGCCAGCAGCCAAGATCTATCGAGACAGGGAGGGTACGAGCAGTACTTC
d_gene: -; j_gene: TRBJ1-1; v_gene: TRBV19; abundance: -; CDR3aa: CASSIIQRASRGEAFF; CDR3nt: TGTGCCAGTAGTATTATACAGAGGGCGTCGAGGGGTGAAGCTTTCTTT
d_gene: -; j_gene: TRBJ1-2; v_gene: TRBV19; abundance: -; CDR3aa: CASSLTGIYGYTF; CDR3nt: TGTGCCAGTAGTCTCACAGGGATCTATGGCTACACCTTC
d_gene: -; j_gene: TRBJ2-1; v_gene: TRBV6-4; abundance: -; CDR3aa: CASSDSQGSRQFF; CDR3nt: TGTGCCAGCAGTGACTCGCAGGGGTCAAGGCAGTTCTTC
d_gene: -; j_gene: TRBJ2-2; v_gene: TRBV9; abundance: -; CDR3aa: CASSVAPNTGELFF; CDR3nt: TGTGCCAGCAGCGTTGCCCCGAACACCGGGGAGCTGTTTTTT
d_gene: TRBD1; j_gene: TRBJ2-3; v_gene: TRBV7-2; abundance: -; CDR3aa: CASSSRDRGLGADTQYF; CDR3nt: TGTGCCAGCAGCTCCCGGGACAGGGGGCTTGGGGCAGATACGCAGTATTTT
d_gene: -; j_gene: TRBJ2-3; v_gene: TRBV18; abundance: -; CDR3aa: CASSLRQETDTQYF; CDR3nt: TGTGCCAGCTCACTTCGACAGGAAACAGATACGCAGTATTTT
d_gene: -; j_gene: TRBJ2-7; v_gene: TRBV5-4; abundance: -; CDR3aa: CASSLEQSYEQYF; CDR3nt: TGTGCCAGCAGCTTGGAACAGTCCTACGAGCAGTACTTC
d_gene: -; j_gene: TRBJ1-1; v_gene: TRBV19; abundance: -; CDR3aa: CASSIAQRQVSVSEAFF; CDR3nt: TGTGCCAGTAGTATAGCCCAAAGACAGGTCTCCGTCTCTGAAGCTTTCTTT
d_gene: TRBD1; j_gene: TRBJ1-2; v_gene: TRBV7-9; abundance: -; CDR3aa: CASSRPRMGDSIYTF; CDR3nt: TGTGCCAGCAGCAGGCCCCGAATGGGGGACAGTATCTACACCTTC
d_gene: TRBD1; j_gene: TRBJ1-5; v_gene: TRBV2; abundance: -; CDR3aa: CASRGTGYSNQPQHF; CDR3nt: TGTGCCAGCAGGGGGACAGGATATAGCAATCAGCCCCAGCATTTT
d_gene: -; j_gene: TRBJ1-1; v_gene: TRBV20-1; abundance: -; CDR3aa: CSANPGTEAFF; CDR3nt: TGCAGTGCCAATCCTGGCACTGAAGCTTTCTTT
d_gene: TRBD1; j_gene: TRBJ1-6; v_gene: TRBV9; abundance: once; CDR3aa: CASSAQGQVNSPLHF; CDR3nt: TGTGCCAGCAGCGCCCAGGGACAGGTCAATTCACCCCTCCACTTT
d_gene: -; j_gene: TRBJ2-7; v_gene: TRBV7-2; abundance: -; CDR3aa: CASSLTDSIYEQYF; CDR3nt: TGTGCCAGCAGCTTAACTGACAGTATCTACGAGCAGTACTTC
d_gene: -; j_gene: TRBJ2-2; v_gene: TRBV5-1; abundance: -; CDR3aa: CASSLVPGTNTGELFF; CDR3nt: TGCGCCAGCAGCTTGGTCCCGGGAACGAACACCGGGGAGCTGTTTTTT
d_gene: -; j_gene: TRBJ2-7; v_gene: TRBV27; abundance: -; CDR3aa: CASSLGSGPWGQYF; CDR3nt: TGTGCCAGCAGTTTAGGGAGCGGGCCCTGGGGGCAGTACTTC
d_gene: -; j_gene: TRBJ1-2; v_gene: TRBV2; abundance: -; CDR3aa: CATAPDPDRYYGYTF; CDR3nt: TGTGCCACCGCTCCAGACCCGGACAGATATTATGGCTACACCTTC
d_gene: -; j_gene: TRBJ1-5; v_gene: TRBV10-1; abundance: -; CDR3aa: CASSVSSSNQPQHF; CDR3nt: TGCGCCAGCAGTGTTAGCAGTTCCAATCAGCCCCAGCATTTT
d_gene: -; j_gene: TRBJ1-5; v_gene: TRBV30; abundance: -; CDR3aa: CAGEGDIGPQHF; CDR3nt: TGTGCTGGGGAAGGGGACATCGGGCCCCAGCATTTT
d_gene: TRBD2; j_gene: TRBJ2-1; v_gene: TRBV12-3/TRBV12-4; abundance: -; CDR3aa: CASNIAGAEQFF; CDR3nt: TGTGCCAGCAACATAGCGGGAGCTGAGCAGTTCTTC
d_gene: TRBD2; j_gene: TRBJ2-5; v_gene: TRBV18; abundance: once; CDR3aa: CASSPLRGDQETQYF; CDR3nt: TGTGCCAGCTCACCACTTCGGGGGGACCAAGAGACCCAGTACTTC
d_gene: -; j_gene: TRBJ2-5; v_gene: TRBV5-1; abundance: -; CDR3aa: CASSFGAGRETQYF; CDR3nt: TGCGCCAGCAGCTTTGGGGCGGGGCGGGAGACCCAGTACTTC
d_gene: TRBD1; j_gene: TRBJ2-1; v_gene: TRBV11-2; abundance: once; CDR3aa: CASSMGDRLYNEQFF; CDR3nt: TGTGCCAGCAGTATGGGGGACAGATTGTACAATGAGCAGTTCTTC
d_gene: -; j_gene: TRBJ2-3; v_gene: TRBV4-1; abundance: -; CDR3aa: CASSQVSERITDTQYF; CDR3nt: TGCGCCAGCAGCCAAGTATCTGAGCGGATCACAGATACGCAGTATTTT
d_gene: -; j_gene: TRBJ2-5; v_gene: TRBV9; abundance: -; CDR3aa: CASSTLTPGEETQYF; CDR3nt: TGTGCCAGCAGCACCCTAACCCCAGGGGAAGAGACCCAGTACTTC
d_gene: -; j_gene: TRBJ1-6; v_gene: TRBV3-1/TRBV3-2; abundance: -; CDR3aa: CASSEGWAGRDPNSPLHF; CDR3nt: TGTGCCAGCAGCGAGGGTTGGGCAGGTCGGGACCCTAATTCACCCCTCCACTTT
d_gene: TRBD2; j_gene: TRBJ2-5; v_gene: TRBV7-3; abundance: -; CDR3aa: CASSLTSSGEETQYF; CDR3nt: TGTGCCAGCAGCTTAACGTCTAGCGGGGAAGAGACCCAGTACTTC
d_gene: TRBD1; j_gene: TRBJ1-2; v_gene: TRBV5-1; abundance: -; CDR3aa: CASSPGGTGWGYTF; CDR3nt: TGCGCCAGCAGCCCGGGAGGGACAGGATGGGGCTACACCTTC
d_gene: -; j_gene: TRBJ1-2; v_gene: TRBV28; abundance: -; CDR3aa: CASSLGYGDNYGYTF; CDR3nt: TGTGCCAGCAGTTTGGGTTACGGGGATAACTATGGCTACACCTTC
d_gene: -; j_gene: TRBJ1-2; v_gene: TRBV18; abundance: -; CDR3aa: CASSPETDSGYTF; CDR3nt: TGTGCCAGCTCACCGGAGACAGACTCTGGCTACACCTTC
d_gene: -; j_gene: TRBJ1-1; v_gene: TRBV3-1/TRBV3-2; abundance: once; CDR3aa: CASSQDYRNTEAFF; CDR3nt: TGTGCCAGCAGCCAAGATTACAGGAACACTGAAGCTTTCTTT
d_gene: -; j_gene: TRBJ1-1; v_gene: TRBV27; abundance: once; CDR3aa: CASSLKSDFKVAFF; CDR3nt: TGTGCCAGCAGTTTAAAATCGGATTTTAAGGTGGCTTTCTTT
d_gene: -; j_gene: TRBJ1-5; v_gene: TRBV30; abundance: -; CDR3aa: CAWSVGVSRGNQPQHF; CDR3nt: TGTGCCTGGAGTGTAGGCGTAAGCAGGGGCAATCAGCCCCAGCATTTT
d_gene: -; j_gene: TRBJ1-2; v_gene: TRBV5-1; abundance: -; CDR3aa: CASSSQMGLTNYGYTF; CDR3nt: TGCGCCAGCAGCTCCCAAATGGGTCTAACTAACTATGGCTACACCTTC
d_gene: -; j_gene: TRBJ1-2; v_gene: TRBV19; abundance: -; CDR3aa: CASSLAGGQVYGYTF; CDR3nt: TGTGCCAGTAGTCTTGCGGGGGGGCAGGTGTATGGCTACACCTTC
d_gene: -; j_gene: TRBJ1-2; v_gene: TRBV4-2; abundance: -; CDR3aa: CASSQDTRGRFGYTF; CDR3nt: TGTGCCAGCAGCCAAGACACGCGGGGCAGGTTTGGCTACACCTTC
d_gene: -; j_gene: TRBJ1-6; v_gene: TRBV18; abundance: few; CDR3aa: CASSPGDSPLHF; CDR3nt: TGTGCCAGCTCACCAGGGGATTCACCCCTCCACTTT
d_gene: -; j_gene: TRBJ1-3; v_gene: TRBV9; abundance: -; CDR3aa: CASSVTAGNTIYF; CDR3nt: TGTGCCAGCAGCGTGACAGCTGGAAACACCATATATTTT
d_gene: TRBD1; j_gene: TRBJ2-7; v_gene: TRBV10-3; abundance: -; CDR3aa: CAITDRGYEQYF; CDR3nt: TGTGCCATCACCGACAGGGGTTACGAGCAGTACTTC
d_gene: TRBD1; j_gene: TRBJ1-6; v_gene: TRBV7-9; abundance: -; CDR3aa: CASSPGADRGYVTLHF; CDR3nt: TGTGCCAGCAGCCCAGGGGCCGACAGGGGATATGTGACCCTCCACTTT
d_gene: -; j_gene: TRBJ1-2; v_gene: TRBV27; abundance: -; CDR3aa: CASSGANNYGYTF; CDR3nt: TGTGCCAGCAGTGGGGCTAACAACTATGGCTACACCTTC
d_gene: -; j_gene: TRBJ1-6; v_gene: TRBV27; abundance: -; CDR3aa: CASTISEGNSPLHF; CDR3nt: TGTGCCAGCACTATCTCGGAAGGTAACTCACCCCTCCACTTT
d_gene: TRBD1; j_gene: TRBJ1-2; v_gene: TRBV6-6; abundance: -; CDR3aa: CASRTGDGYTF; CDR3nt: TGTGCCAGCAGAACAGGGGATGGCTACACCTTC
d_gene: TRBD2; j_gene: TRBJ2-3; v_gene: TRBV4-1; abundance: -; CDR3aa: CASSQDVQRGGDTQYF; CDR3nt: TGCGCCAGCAGCCAAGATGTCCAGCGGGGGGGAGATACGCAGTATTTT
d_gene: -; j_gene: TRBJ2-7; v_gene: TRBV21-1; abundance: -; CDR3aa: CASHDRGAWGNNEQYF; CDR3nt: TGTGCCAGCCATGACCGCGGGGCTTGGGGTAACAACGAGCAGTACTTC
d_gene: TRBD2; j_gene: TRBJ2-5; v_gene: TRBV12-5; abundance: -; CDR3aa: CASGLPGGREGAQYF; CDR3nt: TGTGCTAGTGGTTTGCCGGGGGGCCGGGAGGGGGCCCAGTACTTC
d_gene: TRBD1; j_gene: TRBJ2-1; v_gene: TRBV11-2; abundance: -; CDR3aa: CASSQRGGQGYNEQFF; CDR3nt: TGTGCCAGCAGCCAGCGAGGGGGACAGGGATACAATGAGCAGTTCTTC